These 10 T cell receptor beta chains originate from one sample sequenced in a study of molecular identifiers for immune sequencing clone quantification. From the PCR reads, TCRdb called clonotypes with MiXCR, one entry per CDR3 protein. This sample yields around 460,000 distinct CDR3 sequences, of which about 25% are seen a single time; under 0.85% belongs to the top ten. Input material: naive CD8+ T cells from blood, with Jurkat cell RNA spiked in. Sample subset: FACS-sorted CD8+CD4-CCR7+CD45RA+ naive T cells. The receptors were sampled from a human donor in good health. Some libraries in this study had Jurkat cell RNA spiked in.

In the case of this clonotype: A clone one base away is much larger, so this may be a read error. The V call is TRBV7-9, the J call TRBJ2-7; perhaps TRBD1 as D (5 bases). This CDR3 spans 15 amino acids. Germline loops: CDR1 SEHNR, CDR2 FQNEAQ (reference sequence). V shed 1 base and J shed 0 bases, with 10 bases lying between them. In DNA, the CDR3 is TGTGCCAGCAGCTTAGTGCTTGGGGCCTCCTACGAGCAGTACTTC. This encodes CASSLVLGASYEQYF.

This clonotype was counted many times. In nucleotides, the CDR3 is TGTGCCTGGAGTCAGACAGGGGGGCTTGGCTACGAGCAGTACTTC. It translates to CAWSQTGGLGYEQYF. The chain carries TRBV30 and TRBJ2-7; 9 bases fit TRBD1. V lost 2 bases to trimming and J lost 3 bases; unmatched junction nucleotides: 8. This CDR3 has 15 residues. Looked up from germline, CDR1 is GTSNPN and CDR2 is SVGIG (reference sequence).

This clonotype was counted only a few times. The chain combines TRBV3-1 with TRBJ2-3; weak D call: TRBD1 (6 bases). CDR1 is LGHDT, CDR2 YNNKEL, per germline (reference sequence). With 0 bases removed from V and 4 bases from J, the gap between germline ends came to 17 bases. This CDR3 is 17 amino acids long. CDR3 sequence (DNA): TGTGCCAGCAGCCAAGAATTAGGGCAGGGGTTCGCAGATACGCAGTATTTT. Protein product: CASSQELGQGFADTQYF.

In this sample, this clonotype turned up a few times. The V call is TRBV7-7, the J call TRBJ2-7, with D tentatively TRBD2 (6 bases). Germline CDR1 SSHAT, CDR2 FNYEAQ (reference sequence). Deletions cut 5 bases from V and 2 bases from J, with 13 bases between. This CDR3 is 14 amino acids long. The CDR3 protein is CASSRGTGTYEQYF. DNA for the CDR3: TGTGCCAGCAGCCGCGGGACTGGAACCTACGAGCAGTACTTC.

The chain has TRBV19 and TRBJ2-7; TRBD1 matches at 9 bases. V shed 8 bases and J 4 bases; nucleotides not matched to a gene: 6. Germline V CDR1 and CDR2: LNHDA, SQIVND (reference sequence). The length of the CDR3 is 13 residues. CDR3 DNA: TGTGCCAGTGGACAGGGGATCAATTACGAGCAGTACTTC. This encodes CASGQGINYEQYF.

At least ten counts were recorded for this clonotype. The chain joins TRBV5-1 to TRBJ2-7; possible D gene TRBD1, 6 bases. Germline V gene lookup returns CDR1 SGHRS and CDR2 YFSETQ. CDR3 length: 15 amino acids. V lost 0 bases and J 2 bases, leaving 12 bases between the germline ends. The CDR3 spells CASSLDRAKTYEQYF. Here the CDR3 DNA reads TGCGCCAGCAGCTTGGACAGGGCTAAAACCTACGAGCAGTACTTC.

To note about this clonotype: It may be a read error: a sequence one base away is much more abundant. The chain recombines TRBV7-9 with TRBJ2-3; D uncertain. The germline V gene encodes CDR1 SEHNR and CDR2 FQNEAQ (reference sequence). The CDR3 is 19 amino acids. Written as DNA, the CDR3 is TGTGCCAGCAGCCCGATTGCCCTCGGAGCGTACGACCTCACAGATACGCGGTATTTT. Translating gives CASSPIALGAYDLTDTRYF.

This clonotype has ten or more counts. The gene calls are TRBV4-1 and TRBJ2-7, with 7 nucleotides matching TRBD2. Germline CDR1 reads MGHRA; CDR2 reads YSYEKL. V was pared by 3 bases and J by 2 bases, with 4 bases of the junction left unmatched. This CDR3 comprises 14 residues. This CDR3 reads CASSQGGVAYEQYF. For the CDR3, the DNA is TGCGCCAGCAGCCAGGGAGGGGTTGCCTACGAGCAGTACTTC.

The chain carries TRBV9 and TRBJ2-7; 10 nucleotides line up with TRBD2. The V gene's germline CDR1 is SGDLS and CDR2 YYNGEE. V lost 2 bases and J lost 1; bases outside the gene matches: 3. This CDR3 contains 15 residues. The CDR3 loop is CASSVASGGSYEQYF. In DNA form, the CDR3 reads TGTGCCAGCAGCGTGGCTAGCGGGGGTTCCTACGAGCAGTACTTC.

CDR3: CASSNRPTGQPQHF. The CDR3, as DNA: TGTGCCAGCAGTAACCGCCCAACGGGACAGCCCCAGCATTTT. The V gene is TRBV6-2 or TRBV6-3, the J gene TRBJ1-5; no reliable D call. Germline V gives CDR1 MNHEY, CDR2 SVGEGT. This CDR3 contains 14 residues. V lost 5 bases and J 7 bases, leaving 15 bases between the germline ends.